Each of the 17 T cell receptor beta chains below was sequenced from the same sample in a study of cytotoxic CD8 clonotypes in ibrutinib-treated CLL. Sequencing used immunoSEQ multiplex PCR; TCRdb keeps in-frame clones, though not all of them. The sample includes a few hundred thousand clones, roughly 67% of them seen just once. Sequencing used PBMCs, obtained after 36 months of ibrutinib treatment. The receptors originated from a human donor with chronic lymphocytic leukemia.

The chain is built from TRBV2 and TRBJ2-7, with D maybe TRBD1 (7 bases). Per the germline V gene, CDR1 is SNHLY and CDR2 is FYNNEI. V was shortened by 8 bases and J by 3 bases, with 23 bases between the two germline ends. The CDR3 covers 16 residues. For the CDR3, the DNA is TGTGCCAGCCTTGGCAGGGGGGCTCAGGCGAGCTACGAGCAGTACTTC. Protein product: CASLGRGAQASYEQYF.

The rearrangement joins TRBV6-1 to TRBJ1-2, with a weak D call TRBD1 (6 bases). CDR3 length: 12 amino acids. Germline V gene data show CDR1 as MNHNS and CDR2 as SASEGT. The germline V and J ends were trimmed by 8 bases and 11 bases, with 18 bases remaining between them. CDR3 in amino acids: CASQRLPRGYTF. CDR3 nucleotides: TGTGCCAGCCAGCGACTCCCTAGGGGGTACACCTTC.

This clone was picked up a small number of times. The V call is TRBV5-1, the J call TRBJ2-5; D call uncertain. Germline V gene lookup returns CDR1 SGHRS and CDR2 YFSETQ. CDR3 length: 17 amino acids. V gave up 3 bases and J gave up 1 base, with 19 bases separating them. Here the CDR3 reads CASSSRMLRPLQETQYF. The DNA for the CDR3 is TGCGCCAGCAGCTCCCGAATGCTGAGGCCACTCCAAGAGACCCAGTACTTC.

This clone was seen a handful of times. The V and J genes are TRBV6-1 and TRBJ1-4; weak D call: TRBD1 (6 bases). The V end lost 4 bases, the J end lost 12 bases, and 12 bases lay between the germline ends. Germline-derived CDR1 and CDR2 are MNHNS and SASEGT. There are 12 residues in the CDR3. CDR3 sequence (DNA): TGTGCCAGCAGTGGGGGACACCGGGAACTGTTTTTT. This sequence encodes CASSGGHRELFF.

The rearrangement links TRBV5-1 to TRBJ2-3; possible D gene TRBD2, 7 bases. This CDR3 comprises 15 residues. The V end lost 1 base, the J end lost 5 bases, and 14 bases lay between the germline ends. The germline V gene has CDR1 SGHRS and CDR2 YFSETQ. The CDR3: CASSLRAGALDTQYF. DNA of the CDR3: TGCGCCAGCAGCTTGCGTGCGGGGGCCCTAGATACGCAGTATTTT.

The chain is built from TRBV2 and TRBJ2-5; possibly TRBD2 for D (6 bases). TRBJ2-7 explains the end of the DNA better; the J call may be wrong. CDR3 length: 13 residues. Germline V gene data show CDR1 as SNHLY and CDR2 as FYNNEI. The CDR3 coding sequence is TGTGCCAGCGCCCGGGACTCTACCTACGAGCAGTACTTC. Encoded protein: CASARDSTYEQYF.

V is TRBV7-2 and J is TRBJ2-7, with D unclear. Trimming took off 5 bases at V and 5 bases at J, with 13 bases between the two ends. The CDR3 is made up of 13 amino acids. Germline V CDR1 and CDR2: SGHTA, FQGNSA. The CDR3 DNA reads TGTGCCAGCAGCCTGTCGCCCCAGAACGAGCAGTACTTC. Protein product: CASSLSPQNEQYF.

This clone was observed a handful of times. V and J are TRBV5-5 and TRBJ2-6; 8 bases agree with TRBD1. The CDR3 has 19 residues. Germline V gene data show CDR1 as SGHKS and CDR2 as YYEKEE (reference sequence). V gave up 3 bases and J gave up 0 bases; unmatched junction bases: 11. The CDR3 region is CASSWAGGAEGSGANVLTF. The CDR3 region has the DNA TGTGCCAGCAGCTGGGCAGGGGGCGCAGAAGGCTCTGGGGCCAACGTCCTGACTTTC.

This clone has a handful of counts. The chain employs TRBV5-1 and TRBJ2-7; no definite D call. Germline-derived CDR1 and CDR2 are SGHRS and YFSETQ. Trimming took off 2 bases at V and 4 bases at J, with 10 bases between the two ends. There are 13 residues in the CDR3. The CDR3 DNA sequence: TGCGCCAGCAGCTTACGATCAGAGTACGAGCAGTACTTC. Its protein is CASSLRSEYEQYF.

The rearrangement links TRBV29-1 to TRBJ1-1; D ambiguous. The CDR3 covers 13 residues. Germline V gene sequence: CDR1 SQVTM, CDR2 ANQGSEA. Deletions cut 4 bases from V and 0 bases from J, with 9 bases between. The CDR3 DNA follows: TGCAGCGTTGTTAGGGAACTGAACACTGAAGCTTTCTTT. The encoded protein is CSVVRELNTEAFF.

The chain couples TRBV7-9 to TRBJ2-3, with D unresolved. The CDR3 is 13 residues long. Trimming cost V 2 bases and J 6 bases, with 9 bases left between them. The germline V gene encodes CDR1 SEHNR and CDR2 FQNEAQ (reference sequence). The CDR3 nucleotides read TGTGCCAGCAGCTTAAGACAAGCTGATACGCAGTATTTT. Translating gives CASSLRQADTQYF.

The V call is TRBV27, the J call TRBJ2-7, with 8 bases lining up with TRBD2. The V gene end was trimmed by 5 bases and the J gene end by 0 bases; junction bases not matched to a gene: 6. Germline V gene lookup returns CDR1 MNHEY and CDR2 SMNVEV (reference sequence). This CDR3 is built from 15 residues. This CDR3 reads CASSRGGSASYEQYF. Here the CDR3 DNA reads TGTGCCAGCAGTCGGGGGGGCAGCGCCTCCTACGAGCAGTACTTC.

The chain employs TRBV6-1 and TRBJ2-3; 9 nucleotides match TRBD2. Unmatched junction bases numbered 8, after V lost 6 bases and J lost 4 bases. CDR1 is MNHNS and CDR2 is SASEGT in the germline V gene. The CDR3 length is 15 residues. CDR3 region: CASRGLATVPDTQYF. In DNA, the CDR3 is TGTGCCAGCAGGGGACTAGCAACTGTCCCAGATACGCAGTATTTT.

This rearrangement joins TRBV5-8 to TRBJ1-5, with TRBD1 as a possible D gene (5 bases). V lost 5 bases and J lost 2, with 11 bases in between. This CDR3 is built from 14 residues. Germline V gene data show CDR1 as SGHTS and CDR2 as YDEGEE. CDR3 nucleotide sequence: TGTGCCAGCAGGCCGAGGGGAGGCAATCAGCCCCAGCATTTT. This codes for CASRPRGGNQPQHF.

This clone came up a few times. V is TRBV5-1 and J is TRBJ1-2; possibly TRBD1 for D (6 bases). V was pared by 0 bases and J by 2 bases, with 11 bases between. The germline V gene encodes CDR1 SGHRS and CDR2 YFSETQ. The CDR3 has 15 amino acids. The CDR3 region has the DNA TGCGCCAGCAGCTTGGTCACCGGGACAAACTATGGCTACACCTTC. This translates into CASSLVTGTNYGYTF.

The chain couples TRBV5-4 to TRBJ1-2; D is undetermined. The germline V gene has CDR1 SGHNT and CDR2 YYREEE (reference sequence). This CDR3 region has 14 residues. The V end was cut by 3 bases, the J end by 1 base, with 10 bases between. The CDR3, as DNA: TGTGCCAGCAGCTATGATCTGTTTAACTATGGCTACACCTTC. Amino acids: CASSYDLFNYGYTF.

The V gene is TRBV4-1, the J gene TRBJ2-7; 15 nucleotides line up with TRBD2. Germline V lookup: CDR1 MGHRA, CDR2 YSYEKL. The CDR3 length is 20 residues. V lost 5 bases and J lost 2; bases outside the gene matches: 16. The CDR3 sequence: CASSNPGLAGGRVPPYEQYF. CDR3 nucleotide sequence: TGCGCCAGCAGCAATCCGGGACTAGCGGGAGGAAGGGTCCCCCCCTACGAGCAGTACTTC.